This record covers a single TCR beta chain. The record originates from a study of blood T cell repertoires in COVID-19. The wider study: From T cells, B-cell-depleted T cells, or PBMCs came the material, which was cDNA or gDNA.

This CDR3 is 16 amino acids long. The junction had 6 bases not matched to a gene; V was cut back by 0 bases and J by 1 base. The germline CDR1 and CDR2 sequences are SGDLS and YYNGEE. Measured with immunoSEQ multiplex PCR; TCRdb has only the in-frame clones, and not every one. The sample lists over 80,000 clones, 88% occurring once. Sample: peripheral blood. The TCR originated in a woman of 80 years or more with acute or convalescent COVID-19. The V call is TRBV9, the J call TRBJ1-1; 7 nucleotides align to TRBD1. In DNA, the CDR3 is TGTGCCAGCAGCGTAGGGTGGGACAGCGGGAACACTGAAGCTTTCTTT. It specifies CASSVGWDSGNTEAFF.